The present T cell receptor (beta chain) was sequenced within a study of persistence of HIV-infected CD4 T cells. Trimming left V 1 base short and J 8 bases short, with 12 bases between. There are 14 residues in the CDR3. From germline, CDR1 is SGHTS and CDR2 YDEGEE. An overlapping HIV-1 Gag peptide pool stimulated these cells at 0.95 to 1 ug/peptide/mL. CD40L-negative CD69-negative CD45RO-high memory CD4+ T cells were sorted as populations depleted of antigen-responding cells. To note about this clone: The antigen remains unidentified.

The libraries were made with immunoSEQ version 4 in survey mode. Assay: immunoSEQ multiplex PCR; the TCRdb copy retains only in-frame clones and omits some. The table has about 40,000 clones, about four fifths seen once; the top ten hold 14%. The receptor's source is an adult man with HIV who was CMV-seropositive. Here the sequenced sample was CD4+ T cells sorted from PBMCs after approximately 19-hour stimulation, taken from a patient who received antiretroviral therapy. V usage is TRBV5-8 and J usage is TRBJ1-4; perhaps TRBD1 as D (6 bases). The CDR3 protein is CASSLPGVDEKLFF. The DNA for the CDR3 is TGTGCCAGCAGCTTGCCAGGGGTGGACGAAAAACTGTTTTTT.